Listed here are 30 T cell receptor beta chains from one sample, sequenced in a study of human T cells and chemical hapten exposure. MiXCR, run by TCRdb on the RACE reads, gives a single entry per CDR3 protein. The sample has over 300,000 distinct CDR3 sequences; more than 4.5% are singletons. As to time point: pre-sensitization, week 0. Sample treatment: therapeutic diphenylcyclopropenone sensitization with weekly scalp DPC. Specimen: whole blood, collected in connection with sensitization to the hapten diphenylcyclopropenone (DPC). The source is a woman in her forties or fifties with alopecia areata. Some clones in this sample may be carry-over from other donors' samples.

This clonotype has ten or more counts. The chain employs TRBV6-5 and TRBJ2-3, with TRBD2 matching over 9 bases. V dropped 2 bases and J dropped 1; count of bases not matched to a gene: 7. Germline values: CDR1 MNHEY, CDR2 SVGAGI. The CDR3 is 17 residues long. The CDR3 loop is CASSYRSGGLRTDTQYF. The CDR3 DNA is TGTGCCAGCAGTTACCGTAGCGGGGGCCTCCGCACAGATACGCAGTATTTT.

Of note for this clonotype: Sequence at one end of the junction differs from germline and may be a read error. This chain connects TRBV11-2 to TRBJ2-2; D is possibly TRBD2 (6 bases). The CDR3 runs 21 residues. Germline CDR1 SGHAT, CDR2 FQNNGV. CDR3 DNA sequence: TGTGCCAGCAGCTTAAGTTGGAGGTGGGGGGAATCCCATGCGAACATCGGGGAGCTGTTTTTT. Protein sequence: CASSLSWRWGESHANIGELFF. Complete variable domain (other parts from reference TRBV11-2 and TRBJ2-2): EAGVAQSPRYKIIEKRQSVAFWCNPISGHATLYWYQQILGQGPKLLIQFQNNGVVDDSQLPKDRFSAERLKGVDSTLKIQPAKLEDSAVYLCASSLSWRWGESHANIGELFFGEGSRLTVL.

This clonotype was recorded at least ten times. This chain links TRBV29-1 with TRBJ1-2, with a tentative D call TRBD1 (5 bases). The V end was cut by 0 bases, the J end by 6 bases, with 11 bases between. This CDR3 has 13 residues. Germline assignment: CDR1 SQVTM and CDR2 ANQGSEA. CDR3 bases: TGCAGCGTTGAAGACAGGGTAGGCGATGGCTACACCTTC. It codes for CSVEDRVGDGYTF.

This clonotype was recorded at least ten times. The DNA of the CDR3 is TGCAGTGGCAGCCCTAGCGGGAGGACTCATGAGCAGTACTTC. This gives the protein CSGSPSGRTHEQYF. The V and J genes are TRBV20-1 and TRBJ2-7; 11 bases are a match to TRBD2. The CDR3 spans 14 residues. The germline CDR1 and CDR2 sequences are DFQATT and SNEGSKA (reference sequence). Trimming at V came to 7 bases and at J to 7 bases, leaving 12 bases not matched to a gene.

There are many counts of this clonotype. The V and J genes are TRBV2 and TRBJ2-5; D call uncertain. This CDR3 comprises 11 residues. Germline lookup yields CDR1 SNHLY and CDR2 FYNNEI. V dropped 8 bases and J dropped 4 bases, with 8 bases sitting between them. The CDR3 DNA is TGTGCCAGCTCCTCCCTAGAGACCCAGTACTTC. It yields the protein CASSSLETQYF. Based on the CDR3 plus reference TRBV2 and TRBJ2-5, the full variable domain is EPEVTQTPSHQVTQMGQEVILRCVPISNHLYFYWYRQILGQKVEFLVSFYNNEISEKSEIFDDQFSVERPDGSNFTLKIRSTKLEDSAMYFCASSSLETQYFGPGTRLLVL.

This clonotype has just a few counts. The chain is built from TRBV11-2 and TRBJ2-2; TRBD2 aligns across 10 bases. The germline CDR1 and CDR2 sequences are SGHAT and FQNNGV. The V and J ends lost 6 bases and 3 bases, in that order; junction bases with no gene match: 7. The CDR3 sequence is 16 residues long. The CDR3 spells CASRRAGGIDTGELFF. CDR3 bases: TGTGCCAGCAGACGAGCGGGAGGGATCGACACCGGGGAGCTGTTTTTT.

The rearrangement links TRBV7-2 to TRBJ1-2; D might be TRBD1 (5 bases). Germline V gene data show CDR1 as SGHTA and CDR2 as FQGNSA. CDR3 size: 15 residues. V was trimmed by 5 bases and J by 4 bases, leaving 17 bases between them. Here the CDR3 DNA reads TGTGCCAGCAGCACCTATCCGACAGCCTCCTATGGCTACACCTTC. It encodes CASSTYPTASYGYTF.

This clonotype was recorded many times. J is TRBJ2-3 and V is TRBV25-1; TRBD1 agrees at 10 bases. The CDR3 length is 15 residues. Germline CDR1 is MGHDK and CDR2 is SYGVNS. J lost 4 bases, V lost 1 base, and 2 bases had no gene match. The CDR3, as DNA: TGTGCCAGCAGTGAATGGGGACAGGGGCCAGATACGCAGTATTTT. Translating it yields CASSEWGQGPDTQYF.

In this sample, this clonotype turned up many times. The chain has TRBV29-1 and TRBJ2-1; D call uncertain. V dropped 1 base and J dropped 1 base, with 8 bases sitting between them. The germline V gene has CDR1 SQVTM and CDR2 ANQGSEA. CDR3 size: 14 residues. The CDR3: CSVEGRASYNEQFF. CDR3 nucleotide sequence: TGCAGCGTTGAAGGTAGGGCGTCCTACAATGAGCAGTTCTTC.

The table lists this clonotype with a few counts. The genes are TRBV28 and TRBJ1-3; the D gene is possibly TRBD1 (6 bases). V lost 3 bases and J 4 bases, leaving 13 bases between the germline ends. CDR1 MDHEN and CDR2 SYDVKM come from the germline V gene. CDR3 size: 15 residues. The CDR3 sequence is CASSLSGGEGNTIYF. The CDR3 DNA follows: TGTGCCAGCAGTTTGTCCGGGGGCGAAGGAAACACCATATATTTT.

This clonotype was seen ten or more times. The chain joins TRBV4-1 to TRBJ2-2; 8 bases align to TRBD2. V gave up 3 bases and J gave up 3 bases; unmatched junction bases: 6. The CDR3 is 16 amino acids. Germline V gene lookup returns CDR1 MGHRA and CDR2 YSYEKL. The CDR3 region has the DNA TGCGCCAGCAGCCACCCCGGGGGGGGGTACACCGGGGAGCTGTTTTTT. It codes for CASSHPGGGYTGELFF.

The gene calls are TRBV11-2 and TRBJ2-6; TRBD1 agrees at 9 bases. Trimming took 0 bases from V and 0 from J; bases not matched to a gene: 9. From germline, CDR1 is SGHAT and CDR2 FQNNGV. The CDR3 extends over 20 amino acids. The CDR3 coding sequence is TGTGCCAGCAGCTTAGAAATTCCGGGACAGGGATCCTCTGGGGCCAACGTCCTGACTTTC. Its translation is CASSLEIPGQGSSGANVLTF.

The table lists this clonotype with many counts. In DNA form, the CDR3 reads TGTGCCAGCAGCGAGCATAGCACAGATACGCAGTATTTT. Its protein product is CASSEHSTDTQYF. The chain recombines TRBV28 with TRBJ2-3; D is uncertain. Trimming removed 6 bases from V and 0 bases from J, with 7 bases in between. The germline gives CDR1 MDHEN, CDR2 SYDVKM. This CDR3 is 13 amino acids long.

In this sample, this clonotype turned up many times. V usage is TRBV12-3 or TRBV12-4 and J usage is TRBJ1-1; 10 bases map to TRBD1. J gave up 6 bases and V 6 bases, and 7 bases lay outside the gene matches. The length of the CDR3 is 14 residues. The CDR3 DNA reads TGTGCCAGCAGCCGGGACAGGGGAGGGTCTGAAGCTTTCTTT. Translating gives CASSRDRGGSEAFF.

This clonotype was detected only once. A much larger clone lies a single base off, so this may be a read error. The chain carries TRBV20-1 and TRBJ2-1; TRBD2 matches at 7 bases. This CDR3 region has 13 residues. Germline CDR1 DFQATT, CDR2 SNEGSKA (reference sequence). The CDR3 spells CSRRGSSYSEQFF. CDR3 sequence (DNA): TGCAGTCGGCGGGGGAGCTCCTACAGTGAGCAGTTCTTC.

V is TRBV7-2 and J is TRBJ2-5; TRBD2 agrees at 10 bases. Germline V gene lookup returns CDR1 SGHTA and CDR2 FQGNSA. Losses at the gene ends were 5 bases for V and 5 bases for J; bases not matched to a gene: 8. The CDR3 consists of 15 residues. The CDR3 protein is CASSPSGGAWETQYF. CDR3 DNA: TGTGCCAGCAGCCCGAGCGGGGGGGCTTGGGAGACCCAGTACTTC.

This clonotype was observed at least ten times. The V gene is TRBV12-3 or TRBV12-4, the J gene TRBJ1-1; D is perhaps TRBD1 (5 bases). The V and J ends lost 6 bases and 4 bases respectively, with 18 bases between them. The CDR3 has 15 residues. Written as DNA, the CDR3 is TGTGCCAGCAGCCTCTCCAGGGCAGCCGGCACTGAAGCTTTCTTT. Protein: CASSLSRAAGTEAFF.

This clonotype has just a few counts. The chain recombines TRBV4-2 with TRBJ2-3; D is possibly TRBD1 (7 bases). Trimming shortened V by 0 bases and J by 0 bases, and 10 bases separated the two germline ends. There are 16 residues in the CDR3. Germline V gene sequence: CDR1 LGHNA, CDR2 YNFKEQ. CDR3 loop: CASSQDQGGSTDTQYF. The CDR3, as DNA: TGTGCCAGCAGCCAAGATCAGGGGGGCAGCACAGATACGCAGTATTTT.

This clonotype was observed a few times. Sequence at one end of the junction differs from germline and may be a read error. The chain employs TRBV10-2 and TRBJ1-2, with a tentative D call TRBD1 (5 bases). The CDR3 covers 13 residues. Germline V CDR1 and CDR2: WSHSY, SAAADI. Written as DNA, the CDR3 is TGCGCCAACAGTGCAGTCACAGGCTATGGCTACACCTTC. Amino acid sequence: CANSAVTGYGYTF.

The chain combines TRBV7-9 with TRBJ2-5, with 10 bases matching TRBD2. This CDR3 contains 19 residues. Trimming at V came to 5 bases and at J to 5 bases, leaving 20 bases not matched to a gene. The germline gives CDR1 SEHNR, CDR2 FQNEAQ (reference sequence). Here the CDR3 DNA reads TGTGCCAGCAGCCTACCTCCCTCTCTAGCGGGAGAAATTCGGGAGACCCAGTACTTC. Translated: CASSLPPSLAGEIRETQYF. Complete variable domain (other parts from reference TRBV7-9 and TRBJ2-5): DTGVSQNPRHKITKRGQNVTFRCDPISEHNRLYWYRQTLGQGPEFLTYFQNEAQLEKSRLLSDRFSAERPKGSFSTLEIQRTEQGDSAMYLCASSLPPSLAGEIRETQYFGPGTRLLVL.

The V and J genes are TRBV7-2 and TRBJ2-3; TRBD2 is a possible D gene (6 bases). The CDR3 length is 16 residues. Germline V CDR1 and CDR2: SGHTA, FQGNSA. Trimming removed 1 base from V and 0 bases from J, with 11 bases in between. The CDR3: CASSLVASASTDTQYF. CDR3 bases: TGTGCCAGCAGCTTAGTGGCTAGCGCCAGCACAGATACGCAGTATTTT. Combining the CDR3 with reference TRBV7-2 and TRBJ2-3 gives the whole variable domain GAGVSQSPSNKVTEKGKDVELRCDPISGHTALYWYRQSLGQGLEFLIYFQGNSAPDKSGLPSDRFSAERTGGSVSTLTIQRTQQEDSAVYLCASSLVASASTDTQYFGPGTRLTVL.

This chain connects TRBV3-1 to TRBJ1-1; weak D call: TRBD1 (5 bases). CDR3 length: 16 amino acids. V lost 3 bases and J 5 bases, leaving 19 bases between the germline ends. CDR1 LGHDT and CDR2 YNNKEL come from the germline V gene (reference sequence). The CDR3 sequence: CASSHLPEGRGTEAFF. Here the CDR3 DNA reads TGTGCCAGCAGCCACCTCCCGGAGGGGCGGGGAACTGAAGCTTTCTTT.

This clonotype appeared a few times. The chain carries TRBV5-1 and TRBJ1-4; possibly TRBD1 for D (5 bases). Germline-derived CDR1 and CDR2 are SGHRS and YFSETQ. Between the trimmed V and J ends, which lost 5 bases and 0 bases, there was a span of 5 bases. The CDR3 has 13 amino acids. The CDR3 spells CASRGATNEKLFF. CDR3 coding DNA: TGCGCCAGCAGGGGGGCAACTAATGAAAAACTGTTTTTT.

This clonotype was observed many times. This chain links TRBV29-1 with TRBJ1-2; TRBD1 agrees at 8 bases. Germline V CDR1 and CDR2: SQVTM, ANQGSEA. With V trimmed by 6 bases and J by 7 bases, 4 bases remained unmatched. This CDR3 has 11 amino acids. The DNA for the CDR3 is TGCAGCGTGGCGGACAGGGCTGGCTACACCTTC. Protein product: CSVADRAGYTF.

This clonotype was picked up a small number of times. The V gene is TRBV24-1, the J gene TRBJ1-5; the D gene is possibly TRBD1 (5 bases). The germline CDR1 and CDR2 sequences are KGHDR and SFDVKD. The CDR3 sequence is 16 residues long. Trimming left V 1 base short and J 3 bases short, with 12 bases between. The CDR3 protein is CATSDLSGQNNQPQHF. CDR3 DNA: TGTGCCACCAGTGATTTATCGGGGCAGAACAATCAGCCCCAGCATTTT.

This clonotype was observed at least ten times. In DNA, the CDR3 is TGTGCCAGCAGCCAAAGAGGGGGGAGAGAGCTAGAGCAGTACTTC. It specifies CASSQRGGRELEQYF. The chain couples TRBV7-2 to TRBJ2-7; D tentatively fits TRBD1 or TRBD2 (6 bases each). CDR1 is SGHTA, CDR2 FQGNSA, per germline. The ends were cut back, 5 bases at V and 7 bases at J, with 21 bases in the middle. This CDR3 is built from 15 residues.

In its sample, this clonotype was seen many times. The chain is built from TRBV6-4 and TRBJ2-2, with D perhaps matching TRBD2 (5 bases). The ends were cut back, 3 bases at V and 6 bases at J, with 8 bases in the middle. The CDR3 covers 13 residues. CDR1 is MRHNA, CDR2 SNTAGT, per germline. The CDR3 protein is CASSERAAGELFF. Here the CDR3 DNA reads TGTGCCAGCAGTGAGAGAGCGGCCGGGGAGCTGTTTTTT.

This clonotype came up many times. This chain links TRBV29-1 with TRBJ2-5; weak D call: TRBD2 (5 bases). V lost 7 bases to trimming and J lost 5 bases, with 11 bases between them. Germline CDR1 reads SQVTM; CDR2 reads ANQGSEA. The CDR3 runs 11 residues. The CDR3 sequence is CSAERGETQYF. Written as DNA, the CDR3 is TGCAGCGCTGAGAGAGGGGAGACCCAGTACTTC. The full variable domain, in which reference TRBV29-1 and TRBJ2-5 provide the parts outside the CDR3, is SAVISQKPSRDICQRGTSLTIQCQVDSQVTMMFWYRQQPGQSLTLIATANQGSEATYESGFVIDKFPISRPNLTFSTLTVSNMSPEDSSIYLCSAERGETQYFGPGTRLLVL.

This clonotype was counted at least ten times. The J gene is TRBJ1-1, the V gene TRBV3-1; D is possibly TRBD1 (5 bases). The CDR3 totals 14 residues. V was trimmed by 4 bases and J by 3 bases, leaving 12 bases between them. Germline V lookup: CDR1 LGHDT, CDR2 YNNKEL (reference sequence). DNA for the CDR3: TGTGCCAGCAGCCGTGGGGGGGATGACACTGAAGCTTTCTTT. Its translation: CASSRGGDDTEAFF.

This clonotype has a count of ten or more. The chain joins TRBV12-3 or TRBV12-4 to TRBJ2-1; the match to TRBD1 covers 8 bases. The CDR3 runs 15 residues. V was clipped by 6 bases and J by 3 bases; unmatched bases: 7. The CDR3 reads CASSPDRGGYNEQFF. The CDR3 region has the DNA TGTGCCAGCAGCCCAGACAGGGGAGGCTACAATGAGCAGTTCTTC.